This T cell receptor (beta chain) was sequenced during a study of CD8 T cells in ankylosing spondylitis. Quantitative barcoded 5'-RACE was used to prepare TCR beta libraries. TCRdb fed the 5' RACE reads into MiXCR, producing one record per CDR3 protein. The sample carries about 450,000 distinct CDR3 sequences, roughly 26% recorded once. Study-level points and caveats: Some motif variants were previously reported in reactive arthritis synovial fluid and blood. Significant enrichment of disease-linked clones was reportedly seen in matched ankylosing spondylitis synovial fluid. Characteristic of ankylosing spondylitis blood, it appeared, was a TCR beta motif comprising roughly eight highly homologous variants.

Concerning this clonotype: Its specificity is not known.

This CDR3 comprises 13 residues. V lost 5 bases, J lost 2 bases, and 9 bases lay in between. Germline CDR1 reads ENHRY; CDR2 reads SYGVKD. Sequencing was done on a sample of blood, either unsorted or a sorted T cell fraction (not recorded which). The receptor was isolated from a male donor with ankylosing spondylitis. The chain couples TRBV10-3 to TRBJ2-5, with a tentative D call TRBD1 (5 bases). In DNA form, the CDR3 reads TGTGCCATCAGTCCAGACAGACAAGAGACCCAGTACTTC. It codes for CAISPDRQETQYF.